This is a list of T cell receptor beta chains from one sample in a study of identical twins. TCRdb fed the 5' RACE reads into MiXCR, producing one record per CDR3 protein. The data show some 900,000 distinct CDR3 sequences, with roughly an eighth seen just once and around 1.6% held by the top ten. Another study also made use of these data, one on yellow fever vaccine responses in identical twins.

Sequenced input: PBMCs. The receptors stem from a woman between 18 and 29 years old in good health. Both conserved end residues are trimmed from each CDR3. D genes are given only for firm matches.

j_gene,v_gene,d_gene,CDR3aa
TRBJ2-4,TRBV11-2,.,ASSYDRIVTKNIQY
TRBJ1-1,TRBV28,.,ASSTGTYVFGNTEAF
TRBJ2-7,TRBV7-8,TRBD1,ASSFDRATGEQY
TRBJ1-4,TRBV12-3/TRBV12-4,.,ASSFVPGKEKLF
TRBJ2-2,TRBV12-3/TRBV12-4,TRBD2,ASRHARGAGELF
TRBJ1-1,TRBV3-1,.,ASSQYREAF
TRBJ1-5,TRBV5-3,.,ATDRVSGNQPQH
TRBJ1-4,TRBV5-1,TRBD1,ASSSTGGDEKLF
TRBJ2-3,TRBV6-2/TRBV6-3,.,ASSYLRGLPSNTQY
TRBJ2-2,TRBV6-2/TRBV6-3,.,ASSYRVGELF
TRBJ2-3,TRBV11-2,.,ASSQAGHGVDTQY
TRBJ2-2,TRBV24-1,.,ATSAPTGAFTGELF
TRBJ1-1,TRBV2,.,ASITGFNTEAF
TRBJ2-5,TRBV12-3/TRBV12-4,.,ASSLGTAEQETQY
TRBJ2-4,TRBV18,.,ASSSPRTKNIQY
TRBJ2-5,TRBV5-5,.,ASSYREGGETQY
TRBJ2-6,TRBV11-1,TRBD1,ASSYPQGAPGSGANVLT
TRBJ2-3,TRBV11-3,TRBD2,ASSFRGLAGVPDTQY
TRBJ2-3,TRBV29-1,TRBD2,SGAGAGGGTDTQY
TRBJ2-7,TRBV5-5,TRBD1,ASSPTGTAYEQY
TRBJ2-2,TRBV29-1,TRBD2,SAPGGGNTGELF
TRBJ1-2,TRBV15,.,ATSRDQEGTNGYT
TRBJ2-1,TRBV20-1,TRBD2,SARIAGASEQF
TRBJ2-5,TRBV5-1,.,ASEPGSGLGQETQY
TRBJ2-1,TRBV12-3/TRBV12-4,TRBD2,ASRSGTSGRGLEQF
TRBJ2-7,TRBV28,TRBD2,ASSPLARAGNAHYEQY
TRBJ2-3,TRBV10-3,TRBD2,AISESRSGGMTDTQY
TRBJ1-5,TRBV19,.,ASSSPKGQIKQPQH
TRBJ2-2,TRBV10-3,.,AISESTATNTGELF
TRBJ2-7,TRBV20-1,.,SARAFEVGEQY
TRBJ1-5,TRBV6-5,.,ASSTYSNSNQPQH
TRBJ2-5,TRBV4-2,.,ASSQDPSASAGTQY
TRBJ2-5,TRBV24-1,TRBD2,ATSDLGLAGYETQY
TRBJ2-1,TRBV4-1,.,ASSQGANPF
TRBJ1-1,TRBV4-1,.,ASSQDSSLLTPNTEAF
TRBJ1-5,TRBV12-3/TRBV12-4,TRBD1,ASSVQGASNQPQH
TRBJ2-7,TRBV20-1,.,SAEGGSSYEQY
TRBJ2-1,TRBV6-1,TRBD1,ASSRDRRYNEQF
TRBJ1-5,TRBV12-3/TRBV12-4,.,ASSFVGGGTQH
TRBJ1-1,TRBV5-1,.,ASSLQITGSSEAF
TRBJ2-5,TRBV28,TRBD1,ASSLGTAWY
TRBJ2-7,TRBV2,.,ASRDTDTYEQY
TRBJ2-2,TRBV12-3/TRBV12-4,.,ASKAGQGITGELF
TRBJ2-1,TRBV12-3/TRBV12-4,TRBD2,ASSVRLAGVPEQF
TRBJ2-3,TRBV9,TRBD2,ASSDSGRGSDTQY
TRBJ2-2,TRBV20-1,TRBD2,SAIAGGPGTGELF
TRBJ2-2,TRBV5-5,.,ASSWTGTVNTGELF
TRBJ1-5,TRBV24-1,.,ATSDRTGPGEPQH
TRBJ2-1,TRBV7-3,.,ASSLSWVADNEQF
TRBJ2-7,TRBV11-2,.,ASSSSWGETSYEQY
TRBJ2-5,TRBV18,.,ASSPAGGSRETQY
TRBJ1-1,TRBV10-3,TRBD1,AISSGTGGSEAEAF
TRBJ1-6,TRBV7-9,.,ASSLSGLSNSPLH
TRBJ2-3,TRBV29-1,.,SVEVVGGDGDTQY
TRBJ1-4,TRBV20-1,TRBD1,SAQGASEKLF
TRBJ2-7,TRBV24-1,TRBD1,ATSDGGTGTHEQY
TRBJ2-3,TRBV24-1,TRBD2,ATSDASSGPDTQY
TRBJ2-1,TRBV12-3/TRBV12-4,.,ASATGSEQF
TRBJ2-3,TRBV7-9,TRBD1,ASSLTGGLDTQY
TRBJ2-1,TRBV5-1,.,ASSLALRGFLSSYNEQF